This entry is about one TCR beta chain. The V end was cut by 5 bases, the J end by 1 base, with 11 bases between. Germline V gene sequence: CDR1 SNHLY, CDR2 FYNNEI. The CDR3 totals 15 residues. The data originate from a study of T cell responses to AZD1222 COVID-19 vaccine. TCRdb keeps only in-frame clones here, not all; method: immunoSEQ multiplex PCR. This table holds tens of thousands of clones, under 90% found once. This chain joins TRBV2 and TRBJ1-4; tentative D call: TRBD1 (6 bases). Sequencing was performed on peripheral blood, taken on day 0 of AZD1222 vaccination. The sequence derives from an adult in good health. Written as DNA, the CDR3 is TGTGCCAGCAGTACCACAGGGCAAACTAATGAAAAACTGTTTTTT. As protein: CASSTTGQTNEKLFF.